Following are 4 T cell receptor beta chains from one sample sequenced in a study of cytomegalovirus exposure and HLA in healthy donors. The PCR used 60 Vbeta and 13 Jbeta primers. Assay: immunoSEQ multiplex PCR; the TCRdb copy retains only in-frame clones and omits some. The sample lists about 88,000 clones; 80% to 90% were seen once. Sequencing was carried out using PBMCs. The source of these receptors is a man aged 18 to 29 in good health and CMV-seronegative.

This chain joins TRBV7-8 and TRBJ2-3; 10 bases match TRBD1. The CDR3 has 16 amino acids. Germline loops: CDR1 SGHVS, CDR2 FQNEAQ. V lost 5 bases, J lost 1 base, and 6 bases stayed unmatched. The CDR3 coding sequence is TGTGCCAGCAGCCTGGGGACAGGGGTAGGCACAGATACGCAGTATTTT. This encodes CASSLGTGVGTDTQYF.

The chain employs TRBV11-2 and TRBJ2-1; TRBD1 matches 7 bases. The V segment lost 5 bases and the J segment 1 base; nucleotides outside the gene matches: 5. This CDR3 spans 15 amino acids. Germline V lookup: CDR1 SGHAT, CDR2 FQNNGV. CDR3 region: CASSRMGQSYNEQFF. In nucleotides, the CDR3 is TGTGCCAGCAGCCGTATGGGACAGTCCTACAATGAGCAGTTCTTC.

J is TRBJ2-3 and V is TRBV11-2, with 8 bases aligning to TRBD2. V was clipped by 2 bases and J by 4 bases; unmatched bases: 8. Germline CDR1 is SGHAT and CDR2 is FQNNGV. The CDR3 is 16 residues long. The CDR3 region has the DNA TGTGCCAGCAGCTTAAGGACTAGCAGTGGTTCAGATACGCAGTATTTT. As protein: CASSLRTSSGSDTQYF.

The V call is TRBV11-2, the J call TRBJ2-7, with a possible D match to TRBD2 (6 bases). The CDR3 runs 15 residues. Germline V CDR1 and CDR2: SGHAT, FQNNGV. The germline V and J ends were trimmed by 5 bases and 5 bases, with 19 bases remaining between them. Written as DNA, the CDR3 is TGTGCCAGCAGCACCCGGAGGGTCGGGGTCCACGAGCAGTACTTC. This sequence encodes CASSTRRVGVHEQYF.